These 5 T cell receptor beta chains were sequenced from one sample in a study of glioma-infiltrating T cells (dated by TCRdb to the mid-2010s). TCRdb shows the sequencer as Illumina MiSeq. The iRepertoire nested amplicon-rescue multiplex PCR (arm-PCR) platform was used to amplify TCR alpha and beta CDR3 regions from RNA. The raw public data were reprocessed by TCRdb itself: fastp quality trimming at Q25, MiXCR clonotype calling, in-frame beta chains only. Each entry merges the rows of one CDR3 protein and shows their most common DNA and genes. The table for this sample lists a few hundred thousand distinct CDR3 sequences; 41% of them were counted only once. The ten largest make up 12% of the sample. Sequencing was carried out using glioma tissue, nonneoplastic brain tissue, or PBMCs (not recorded which). These receptors all stem from a human donor with low-grade glioma or glioblastoma, undergoing nonglioma brain surgery, or in good health (not recorded which).

The genes are TRBV25-1 and TRBJ1-5; 8 bases map to TRBD1. There are 14 residues in the CDR3. Germline assignment: CDR1 MGHDK and CDR2 SYGVNS. V trimming: 4 bases; J trimming: 7 bases; junction bases outside the gene matches: 6. This chain's CDR3 is CASSAADRGQPQHF. Here the CDR3 DNA reads TGTGCCAGCAGTGCAGCCGACAGGGGACAGCCCCAGCATTTT.

This clonotype was seen ten or more times. The rearrangement uses TRBV27 and TRBJ1-5; 8 bases agree with TRBD1. Trimming cost V 0 bases and J 5 bases; bases outside gene matches: 9. CDR1 and CDR2 (germline): MNHEY, SMNVEV (reference sequence). The CDR3 sequence is 17 residues long. Here the CDR3 DNA reads TGTGCCAGCAGTTTATCGCTTGGACAGGGTGGGGATCAGCCCCAGCATTTT. This sequence encodes CASSLSLGQGGDQPQHF.

This clonotype was found a few times. CDR3 in amino acids: CATGGRNQPQHF. CDR3 in DNA: TGTGCCACAGGGGGCCGCAATCAGCCCCAGCATTTT. The V and J genes are TRBV2 and TRBJ1-5; TRBD1 matches 8 bases. The CDR3 totals 12 residues. V dropped 10 bases and J dropped 2; count of bases not matched to a gene: 1. In germline, CDR1 is SNHLY, CDR2 FYNNEI.

This chain uses TRBV28 with TRBJ1-5; 10 nucleotides align to TRBD1. This CDR3 has 22 residues. Germline V gives CDR1 MDHEN, CDR2 SYDVKM. V was pared by 1 base and J by 0 bases, with 18 bases of the junction left unmatched. The CDR3 is CASSLSTTSDRGRAYSNQPQHF. The DNA of the CDR3 is TGTGCCAGCAGTTTATCCACTACCTCTGACAGGGGGCGGGCTTATAGCAATCAGCCCCAGCATTTT.

This clonotype was seen many times. The rearrangement links TRBV20-1 to TRBJ2-7; TRBD1 agrees at 10 bases. Germline V gives CDR1 DFQATT, CDR2 SNEGSKA (reference sequence). This CDR3 spans 14 amino acids. V shed 3 bases and J 7 bases; nucleotides not matched to a gene: 9. CDR3 region: CSARPWGQGLEQYF. The DNA for the CDR3 is TGCAGTGCTAGGCCCTGGGGACAGGGGCTGGAGCAGTACTTC.